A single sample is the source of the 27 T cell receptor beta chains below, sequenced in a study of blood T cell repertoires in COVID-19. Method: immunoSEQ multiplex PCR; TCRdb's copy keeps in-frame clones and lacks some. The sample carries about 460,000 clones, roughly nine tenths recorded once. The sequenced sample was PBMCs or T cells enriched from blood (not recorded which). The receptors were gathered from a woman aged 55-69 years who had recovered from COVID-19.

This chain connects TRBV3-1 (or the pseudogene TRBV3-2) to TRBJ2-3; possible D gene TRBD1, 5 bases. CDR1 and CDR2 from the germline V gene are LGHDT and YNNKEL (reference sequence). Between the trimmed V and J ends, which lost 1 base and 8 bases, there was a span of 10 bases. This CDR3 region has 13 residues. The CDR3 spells CASSQGGPGTQYF. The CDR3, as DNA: TGTGCCAGCAGCCAAGGGGGCCCCGGTACGCAGTATTTT.

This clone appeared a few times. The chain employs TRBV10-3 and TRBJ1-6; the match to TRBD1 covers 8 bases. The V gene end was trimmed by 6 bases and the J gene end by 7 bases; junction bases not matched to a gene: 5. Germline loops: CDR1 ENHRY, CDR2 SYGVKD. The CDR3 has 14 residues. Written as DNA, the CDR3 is TGTGCCATCAGGACAGGGGCGAGGAATTCACCCCTCCACTTT. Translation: CAIRTGARNSPLHF.

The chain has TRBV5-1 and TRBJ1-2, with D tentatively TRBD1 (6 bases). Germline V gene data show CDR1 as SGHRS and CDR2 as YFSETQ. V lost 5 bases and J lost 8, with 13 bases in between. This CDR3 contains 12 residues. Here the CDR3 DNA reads TGCGCCAGCAGTCAGGGGTTAGGCGGCTACACCTTC. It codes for CASSQGLGGYTF.

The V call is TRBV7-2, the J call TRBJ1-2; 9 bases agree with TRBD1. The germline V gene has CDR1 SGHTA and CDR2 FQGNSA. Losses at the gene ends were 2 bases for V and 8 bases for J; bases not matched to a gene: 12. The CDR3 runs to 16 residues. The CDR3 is CASSLSVGQGFIGYTF. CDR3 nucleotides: TGTGCCAGCAGCTTATCGGTGGGACAGGGATTTATCGGCTACACCTTC. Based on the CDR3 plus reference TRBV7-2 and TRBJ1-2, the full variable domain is GAGVSQSPSNKVTEKGKDVELRCDPISGHTALYWYRQSLGQGLEFLIYFQGNSAPDKSGLPSDRFSAERTGGSVSTLTIQRTQQEDSAVYLCASSLSVGQGFIGYTFGSGTRLTVV.

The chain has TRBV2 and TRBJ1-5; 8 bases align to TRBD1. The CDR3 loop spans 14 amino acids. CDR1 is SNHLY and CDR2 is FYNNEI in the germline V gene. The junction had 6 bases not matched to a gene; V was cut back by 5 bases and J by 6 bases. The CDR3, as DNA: TGTGCCAGCAGTCAACAGGGGGGTAGTCAGCCCCAGCATTTT. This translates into CASSQQGGSQPQHF.

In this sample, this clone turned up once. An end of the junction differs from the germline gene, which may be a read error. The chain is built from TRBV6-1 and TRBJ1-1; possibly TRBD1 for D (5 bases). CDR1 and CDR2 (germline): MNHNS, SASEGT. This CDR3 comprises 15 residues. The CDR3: CASTEGRVGNTEAFF. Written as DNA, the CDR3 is TGTGCCAGCACTGAAGGCAGGGTGGGGAACACTGAAGCTTTCTTT.

The CDR3 region is CASSSTGGLAKNIQYF. DNA of the CDR3: TGTGCCAGCAGCTCTACAGGGGGTCTAGCCAAAAACATTCAGTACTTC. This chain uses TRBV5-8 with TRBJ2-4, with TRBD1 matching over 8 bases. The CDR3 runs 16 residues. Germline values: CDR1 SGHTS, CDR2 YDEGEE. The V gene end was trimmed by 3 bases and the J gene end by 0 bases; junction bases not matched to a gene: 5. The whole variable domain, filled in from reference TRBV5-8 and TRBJ2-4, reads EAGVTQSPTHLIKTRGQQATLRCSPISGHTSVYWYQQALGLGLQFLLWYDEGEERNRGNFPPRFSGRQFPNYSSELNVNALELEDSALYLCASSSTGGLAKNIQYFGAGTRLSVL.

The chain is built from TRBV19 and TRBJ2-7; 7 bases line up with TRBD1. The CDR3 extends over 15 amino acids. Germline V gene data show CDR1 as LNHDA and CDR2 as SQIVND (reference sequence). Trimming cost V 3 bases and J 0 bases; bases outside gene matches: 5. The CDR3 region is CASSMGQPISYEQYV. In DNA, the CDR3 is TGTGCCAGTAGTATGGGACAGCCTATCTCCTACGAGCAGTACGTC.

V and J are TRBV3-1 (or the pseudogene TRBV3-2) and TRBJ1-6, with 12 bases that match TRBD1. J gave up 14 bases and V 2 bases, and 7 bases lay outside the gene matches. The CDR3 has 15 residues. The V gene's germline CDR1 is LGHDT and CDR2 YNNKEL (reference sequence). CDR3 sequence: CASSQPGTGGRTLHF. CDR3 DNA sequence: TGTGCCAGCAGCCAACCAGGGACAGGGGGCAGAACCCTCCACTTT.

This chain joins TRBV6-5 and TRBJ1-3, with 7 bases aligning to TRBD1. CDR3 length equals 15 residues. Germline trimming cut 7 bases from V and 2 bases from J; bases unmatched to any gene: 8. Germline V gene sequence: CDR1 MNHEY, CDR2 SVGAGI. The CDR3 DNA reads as TGTGCCAGCAACAGACAGGGACCGCCTGGAAACACCATATATTTT. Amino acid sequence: CASNRQGPPGNTIYF.

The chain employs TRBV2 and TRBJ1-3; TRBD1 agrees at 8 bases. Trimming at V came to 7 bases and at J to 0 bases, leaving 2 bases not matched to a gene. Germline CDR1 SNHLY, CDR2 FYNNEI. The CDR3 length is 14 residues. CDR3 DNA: TGTGCCAGCACCACAGGGGGCTCTGGAAACACCATATATTTT. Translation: CASTTGGSGNTIYF.

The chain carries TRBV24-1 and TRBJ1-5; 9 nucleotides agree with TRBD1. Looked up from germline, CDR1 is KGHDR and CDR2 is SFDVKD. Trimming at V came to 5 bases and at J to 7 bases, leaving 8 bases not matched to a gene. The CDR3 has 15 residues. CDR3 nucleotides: TGTGCCACCAGTGTCGGGGGACAGGGTGAACAGCCCCAGCATTTT. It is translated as CATSVGGQGEQPQHF.

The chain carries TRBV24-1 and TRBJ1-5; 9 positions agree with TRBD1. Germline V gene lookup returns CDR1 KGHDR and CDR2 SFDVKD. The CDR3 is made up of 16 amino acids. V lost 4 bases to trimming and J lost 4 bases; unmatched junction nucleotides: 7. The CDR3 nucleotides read TGTGCCACCAGTGACCGGGACAGGGTAGGTAATCAGCCCCAGCATTTT. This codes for CATSDRDRVGNQPQHF.

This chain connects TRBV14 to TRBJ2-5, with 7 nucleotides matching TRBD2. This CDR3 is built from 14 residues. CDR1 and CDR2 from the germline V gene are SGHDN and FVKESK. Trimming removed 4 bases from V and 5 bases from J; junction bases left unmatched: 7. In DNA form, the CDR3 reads TGTGCCAGCAGCCCTTGGGGGGGAGGCGAGACCCAGTACTTC. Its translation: CASSPWGGGETQYF.

CDR3 in amino acids: CASSIAPGGRSQPQHF. The CDR3 region has the DNA TGTGCCAGTAGTATAGCGCCAGGGGGCAGAAGTCAGCCCCAGCATTTT. The chain recombines TRBV19 with TRBJ1-5, with 8 bases identical to TRBD1. J lost 6 bases, V lost 1 base, and 8 bases had no gene match. This CDR3 region has 16 residues. Germline CDR1 LNHDA, CDR2 SQIVND (reference sequence).

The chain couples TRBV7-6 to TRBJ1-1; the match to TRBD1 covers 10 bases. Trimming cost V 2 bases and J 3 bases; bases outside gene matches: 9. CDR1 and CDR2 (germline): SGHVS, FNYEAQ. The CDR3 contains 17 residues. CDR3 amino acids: CASSLPGTGDGDTEAFF. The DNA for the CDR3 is TGTGCCAGCAGCTTACCCGGGACAGGGGATGGGGACACTGAAGCTTTCTTT.

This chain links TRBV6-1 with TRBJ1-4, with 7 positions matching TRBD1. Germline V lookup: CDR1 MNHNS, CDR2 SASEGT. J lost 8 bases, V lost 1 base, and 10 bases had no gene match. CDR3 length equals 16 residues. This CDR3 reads CASSEVTGVSVEKLFF. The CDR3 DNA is TGTGCCAGCAGTGAAGTTACAGGGGTGAGCGTGGAAAAACTGTTTTTT.

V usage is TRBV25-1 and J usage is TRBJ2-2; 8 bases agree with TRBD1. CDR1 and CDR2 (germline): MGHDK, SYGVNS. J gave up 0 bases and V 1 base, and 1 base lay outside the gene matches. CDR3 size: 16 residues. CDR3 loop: CASSEWDRPNTGELFF. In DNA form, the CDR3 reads TGTGCCAGCAGTGAATGGGACAGGCCGAACACCGGGGAGCTGTTTTTT.

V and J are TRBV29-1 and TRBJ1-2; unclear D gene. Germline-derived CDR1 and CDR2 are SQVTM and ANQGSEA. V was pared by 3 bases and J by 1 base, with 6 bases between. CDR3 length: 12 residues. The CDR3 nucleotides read TGCAGCGTTGAGACATTTAACTATGGCTACACCTTC. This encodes CSVETFNYGYTF.

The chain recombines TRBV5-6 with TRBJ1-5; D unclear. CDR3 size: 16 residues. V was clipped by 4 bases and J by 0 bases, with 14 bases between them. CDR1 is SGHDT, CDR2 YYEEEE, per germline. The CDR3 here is CASSITGLNSNQPQHF. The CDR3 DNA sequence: TGTGCCAGCAGCATAACGGGGTTAAATAGCAATCAGCCCCAGCATTTT.

The CDR3 is CASSLGQGSDSPLHF. DNA for the CDR3: TGCGCCAGCAGCCTAGGACAGGGATCGGATTCACCCCTCCACTTT. The rearrangement links TRBV5-1 to TRBJ1-6; 8 bases agree with TRBD1. The ends lost 4 bases at V and 8 bases at J; junction bases unmatched: 8. The CDR3 has 15 residues. The germline V gene encodes CDR1 SGHRS and CDR2 YFSETQ. Based on the CDR3 plus reference TRBV5-1 and TRBJ1-6, the full variable domain is KAGVTQTPRYLIKTRGQQVTLSCSPISGHRSVSWYQQTPGQGLQFLFEYFSETQRNKGNFPGRFSGRQFSNSRSEMNVSTLELGDSALYLCASSLGQGSDSPLHFGNGTRLTVT.

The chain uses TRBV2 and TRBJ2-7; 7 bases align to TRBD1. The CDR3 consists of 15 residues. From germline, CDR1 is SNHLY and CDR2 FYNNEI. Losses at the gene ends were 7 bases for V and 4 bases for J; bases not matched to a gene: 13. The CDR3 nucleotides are TGTGCCAGCAAACTCCTTCCGGGACAGCCGTACGAGCAGTACTTC. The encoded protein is CASKLLPGQPYEQYF.

This chain's CDR3 is CASGRTTGELFF. The CDR3 DNA reads TGTGCCAGCGGTAGAACGACCGGGGAGCTGTTTTTT. This chain connects TRBV3-1 (or the pseudogene TRBV3-2) to TRBJ2-2; D is unclear. V was clipped by 8 bases and J by 5 bases, with 9 bases between them. This CDR3 contains 12 residues. CDR1 and CDR2 (germline): LGHDT, YNNKEL (reference sequence).

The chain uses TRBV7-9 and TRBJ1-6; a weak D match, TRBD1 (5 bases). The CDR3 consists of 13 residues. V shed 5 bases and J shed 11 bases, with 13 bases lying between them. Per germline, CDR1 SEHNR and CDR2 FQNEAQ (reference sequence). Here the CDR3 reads CASSRSDRAPLHF. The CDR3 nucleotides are TGTGCCAGCAGCCGTTCTGACAGAGCACCCCTCCACTTT.

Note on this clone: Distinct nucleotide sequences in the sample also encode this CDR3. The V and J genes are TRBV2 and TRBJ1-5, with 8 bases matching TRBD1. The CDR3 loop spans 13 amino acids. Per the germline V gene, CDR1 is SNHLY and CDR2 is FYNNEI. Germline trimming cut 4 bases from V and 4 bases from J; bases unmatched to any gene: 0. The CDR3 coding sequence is TGTGCCAGCAGTGGACAGGGGAATCAGCCCCAGCATTTT. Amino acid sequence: CASSGQGNQPQHF.

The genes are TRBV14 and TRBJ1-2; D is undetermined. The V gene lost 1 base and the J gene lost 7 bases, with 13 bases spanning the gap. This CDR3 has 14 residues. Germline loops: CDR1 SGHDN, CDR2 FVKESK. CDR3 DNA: TGTGCCAGCAGCCAAGCATCGGCGGCCGGTGGCTACACCTTC. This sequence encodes CASSQASAAGGYTF.

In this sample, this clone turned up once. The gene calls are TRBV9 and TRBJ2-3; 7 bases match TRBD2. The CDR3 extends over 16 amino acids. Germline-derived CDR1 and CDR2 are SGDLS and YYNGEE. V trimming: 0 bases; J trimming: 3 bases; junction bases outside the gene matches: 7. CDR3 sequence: CASSVGGGGWTDTQYF. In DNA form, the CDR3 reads TGTGCCAGCAGCGTAGGGGGCGGGGGTTGGACAGATACGCAGTATTTT.